This T cell receptor beta chain comes out of a study of cytomegalovirus exposure and HLA in healthy donors. Across the whole study: An earlier analysis identified 120 million or so unique TCR beta sequences in about 180 million T cells. There were several hundred genotyped donors. Of these, roughly 80% fell in the genetic ancestry cluster associated with self-reported Caucasian donors.

Broader study findings: Rare sequences made up most TCRs, while some public TCRs were found in many donors. According to a later analysis, donors in an Asian-associated ancestry cluster reportedly had fewer N-insertions than the approximately 730-donor mean.

The V segment lost 6 bases and the J segment 5 bases; nucleotides outside the gene matches: 8. Germline V CDR1 and CDR2: SGHTA, FQGNSA. CDR3 length equals 14 residues. Use of 60 Vbeta and 13 Jbeta primers characterized the PCR. Data came from immunoSEQ multiplex PCR; TCRdb stores just in-frame clones and leaves some out. The sample carries 85,000 to 100,000 clones, roughly 60% recorded once. To note about this clone: Its antigen is not known.

The J gene is TRBJ2-7, the V gene TRBV7-2; 9 positions match TRBD1. This clonotype was sampled from a human donor in good health. The specimen was PBMCs. CDR3 residues: CASRGTGFINEQYF. CDR3 sequence (DNA): TGTGCCAGCAGAGGGACAGGGTTTATCAACGAGCAGTACTTC.